What follows are 9 T cell receptor beta chains derived from one specimen sequenced in a study of shared clonotypes between healthy human individuals. The repertoire was sequenced with immunoSEQ multiplex PCR; TCRdb's copy has only in-frame clones and lacks some. The sample consists of roughly 890,000 clones, 80% to 95% of them appearing once. Naive CD8 isolation took CD45RO-negative cells positively selected for CCR7 and excluded terminally differentiated effector memory CD45RA+ cells. The sample was naive CD8+ T cells sorted from blood. The source is a young man in good health.

The chain uses TRBV10-3 and TRBJ2-7; the match to TRBD1 covers 7 bases. Per the germline V gene, CDR1 is ENHRY and CDR2 is SYGVKD. J lost 5 bases, V lost 2 bases, and 6 bases had no gene match. CDR3 size: 14 residues. This CDR3 is CAISEPGQPNEQYF. CDR3 bases: TGTGCCATCAGTGAGCCGGGACAGCCCAACGAGCAGTACTTC.

About this clone: The sample holds other DNA sequences that translate to the same CDR3. The gene calls are TRBV11-1 and TRBJ2-5, with 8 bases that match TRBD1. The CDR3 length is 14 residues. Germline V gene sequence: CDR1 SGHAT, CDR2 FQDESV (reference sequence). V was clipped by 5 bases and J by 2 bases; unmatched bases: 4. The CDR3 bases are TGTGCCAGCAGCCCCCGACAGGGGCAAGAGACCCAGTACTTC. This gives the protein CASSPRQGQETQYF.

This clone showed up just once. V is TRBV7-6 and J is TRBJ2-7, with no clear D. V dropped 3 bases and J dropped 2 bases, with 8 bases sitting between them. This CDR3 region has 13 residues. Germline values: CDR1 SGHVS, CDR2 FNYEAQ. The CDR3 DNA sequence: TGTGCCAGCAGCTTGACTCCAACCTACGAGCAGTACTTC. It is translated as CASSLTPTYEQYF.

The genes are TRBV5-5 and TRBJ2-7, with D possibly TRBD2 on 5 matching bases. This CDR3 is 13 amino acids long. Germline CDR1 SGHKS, CDR2 YYEKEE (reference sequence). The V and J ends lost 10 bases and 2 bases respectively, with 16 bases between them. The CDR3 is CASASGSPYEQYF. CDR3 nucleotide sequence: TGTGCCTCGGCAAGCGGTTCTCCCTACGAGCAGTACTTC.

The sample holds a few counts of this clone. The chain is built from TRBV6-4 and TRBJ2-3, with D hard to call. V lost 2 bases and J 2 bases, leaving 5 bases between the germline ends. CDR1 is MRHNA and CDR2 is SNTAGT in the germline V gene. The CDR3 runs 13 residues. Here the CDR3 reads CASSDSPTDTQYF. CDR3 nucleotides: TGTGCCAGCAGTGACAGCCCCACAGATACGCAGTATTTT.

The rearrangement links TRBV11-2 to TRBJ2-7, with D perhaps matching TRBD2 (6 bases). CDR1 is SGHAT, CDR2 FQNNGV, per germline. V lost 2 bases, J lost 3 bases, and 14 bases lay in between. The CDR3 covers 15 residues. The CDR3 sequence: CASSLLRTTVYEQYF. The CDR3 nucleotides are TGTGCCAGCAGCTTACTGCGGACTACCGTCTACGAGCAGTACTTC.

Turning to this clone: Other DNA sequences within the sample encode an identical CDR3. This sequence joins TRBV4-3 and TRBJ2-3; the D gene is possibly TRBD2 (6 bases). Germline V lookup: CDR1 LGHNA, CDR2 YSLEER. V was pared by 1 base and J by 3 bases, with 11 bases between. The CDR3 totals 15 residues. This chain's CDR3 is CASSQGTGVTDTQYF. CDR3 in DNA: TGCGCCAGCAGCCAAGGGACGGGAGTGACAGATACGCAGTATTTT.

V and J are TRBV9 and TRBJ2-5; no reliable D call. V lost 1 base and J 0 bases, leaving 10 bases between the germline ends. The V gene's germline CDR1 is SGDLS and CDR2 YYNGEE. There are 15 residues in the CDR3. CDR3 bases: TGTGCCAGCAGCGTAACCGGAGACTACCAAGAGACCCAGTACTTC. This sequence encodes CASSVTGDYQETQYF.

V gene TRBV5-5 combines with J gene TRBJ2-7; 7 nucleotides align to TRBD1. The CDR3 runs 15 residues. V gave up 4 bases and J gave up 5 bases; unmatched junction bases: 12. Germline V gene lookup returns CDR1 SGHKS and CDR2 YYEKEE (reference sequence). This chain's CDR3 is CASSPTLGQIDEQYF. DNA for the CDR3: TGTGCCAGCAGCCCCACGTTGGGACAGATAGACGAGCAGTACTTC.